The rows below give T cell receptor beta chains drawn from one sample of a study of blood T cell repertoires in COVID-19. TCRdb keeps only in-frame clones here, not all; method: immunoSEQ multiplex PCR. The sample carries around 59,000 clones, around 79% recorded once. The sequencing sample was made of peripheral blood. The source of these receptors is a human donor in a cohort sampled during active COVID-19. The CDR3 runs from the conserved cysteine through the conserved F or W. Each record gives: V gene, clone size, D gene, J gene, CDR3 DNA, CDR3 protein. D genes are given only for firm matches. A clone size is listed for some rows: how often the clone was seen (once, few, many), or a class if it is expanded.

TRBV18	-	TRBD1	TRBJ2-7	TGTGCCAGCTCACTCGGGATTGGGACAGGGAACGAGCAGTACTTC	CASSLGIGTGNEQYF
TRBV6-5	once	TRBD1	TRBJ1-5	TGTGCCAGCAGTTTGGCAGGGGGCTTCCGTCAGCCCCAGCATTTT	CASSLAGGFRQPQHF
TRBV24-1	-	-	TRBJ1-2	TGTGCCACCAGTGATTTGGGGGCAACTTCATATGGCTACACCTTC	CATSDLGATSYGYTF
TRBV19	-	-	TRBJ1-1	TGTGCCAGCAACAGCCCAGGACAGTCGAACACTGAAGCTTTCTTT	CASNSPGQSNTEAFF
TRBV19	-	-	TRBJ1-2	TGTGCCAGTAAACGTGGACCGCAGCGGGAGGGGGGCTACACCTTC	CASKRGPQREGGYTF
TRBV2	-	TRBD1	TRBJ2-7	TGTGCCAGCAGTGAAAGGACAGGGAGGAACGAGCAGTACTTC	CASSERTGRNEQYF
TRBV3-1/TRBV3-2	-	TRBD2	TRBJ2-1	TGTGCCAGCAGCCAAGCGACTAGCGGGAGATTGTATGAGCAGTTCTTC	CASSQATSGRLYEQFF
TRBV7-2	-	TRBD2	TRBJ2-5	TGTGCCAGCAGCGAAGGGACTAGCGGGAGGAAGACCCAGTACTTC	CASSEGTSGRKTQYF
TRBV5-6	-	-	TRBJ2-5	TGTGCCAGCAGCTTGGGGTACAGGGTCCAAGAGACCCAGTACTTC	CASSLGYRVQETQYF
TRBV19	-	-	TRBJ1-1	TGTGCCAGTAGTATTAGTCCCCCTCCCACTGAAGCTTTCTTT	CASSISPPPTEAFF
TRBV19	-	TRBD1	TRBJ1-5	TGTGCCAGTAGTATCCGGACAGGGGATGGGTCTCAGCCCCAGCATTTT	CASSIRTGDGSQPQHF
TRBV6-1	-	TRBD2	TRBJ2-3	TGTGCCAGCAGTGAATTGGGCGGGAGCAGCGATACGCAGTATTTT	CASSELGGSSDTQYF
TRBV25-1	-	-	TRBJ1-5	TGTGCCAGCAGTTCTACAGGGACCAATCAGCCCCAGCATTTT	CASSSTGTNQPQHF
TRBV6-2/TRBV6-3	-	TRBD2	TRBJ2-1	TGTGTCAGCAGTCTTAGCGGGCCCCGCTCCTACAATGAGCAGTTCTTC	CVSSLSGPRSYNEQFF
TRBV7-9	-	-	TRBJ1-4	TGTGCCAGCGGAGGTGAAAAACTGTTTTTT	CASGGEKLFF
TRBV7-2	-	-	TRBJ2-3	TGTGCCAGCAGCTTAGCGCTGCGGCAGGGGGGTACAGATACGCAGTATTTT	CASSLALRQGGTDTQYF
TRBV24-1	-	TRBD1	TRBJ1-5	TGTGCCACCACCAGACCGACGGGACAGCAAAATCAGCCCCAGCATTTT	CATTRPTGQQNQPQHF
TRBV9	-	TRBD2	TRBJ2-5	TGTGCCAGCAGCAGGCGGGGGGGGCTGGAGACCCAGTACTTC	CASSRRGGLETQYF
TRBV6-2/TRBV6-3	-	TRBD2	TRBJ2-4	TGTGCCAGCAGTTCCCCGTTTGGGAGGGCCCAGGCCAAAAACATTCAGTACTTC	CASSSPFGRAQAKNIQYF
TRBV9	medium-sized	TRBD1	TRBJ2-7	TGTGCCAGCAGCCACAGGGGAGAGAGCTCCTACGAGCAGTACTTC	CASSHRGESSYEQYF
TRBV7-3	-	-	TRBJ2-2	TGTGCCAGCAGCTTAACAGGGACTCGAAACACCGGGGAGCTGTTTTTT	CASSLTGTRNTGELFF
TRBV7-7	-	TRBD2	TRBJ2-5	TGTGCCAGCAGCTCCACTAGCGGGAGGGCGGTAGGAGAGACCCAGTACTTC	CASSSTSGRAVGETQYF
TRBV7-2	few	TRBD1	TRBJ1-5	TGTGCCAGCAGACAACTAGGGGGCCAGCCCCAGCATTTT	CASRQLGGQPQHF
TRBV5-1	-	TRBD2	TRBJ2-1	TGCGCCAGCAGCTTATTAGGGACTAGTAAAGATGAGCAGTTCTTC	CASSLLGTSKDEQFF
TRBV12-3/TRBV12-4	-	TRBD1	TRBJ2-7	TGTGCCAGCCTGGCAGGGGGTATCTACGAGCAGTACTTC	CASLAGGIYEQYF
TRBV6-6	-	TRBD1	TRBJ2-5	TGTGCCAGCACCGGACAGGGAGAGGCGAAAGAGACCCAGTACTTC	CASTGQGEAKETQYF
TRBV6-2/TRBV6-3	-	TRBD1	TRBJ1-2	TGTGCCAGCAGTTACTCGGGACAGGGGAGTACCTATGGCTACACCTTC	CASSYSGQGSTYGYTF
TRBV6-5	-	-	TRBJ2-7	TGTGCCAGCAGTTCCGGGATGACCTACGAGCAGTACTTC	CASSSGMTYEQYF
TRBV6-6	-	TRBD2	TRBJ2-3	TGTGCCAGCAGTCCGGCTAGCGGGTACTCCACAGATACGCAGTATTTT	CASSPASGYSTDTQYF
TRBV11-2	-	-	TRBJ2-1	TGTGCCAGCACGACAAAAGGAGGGGGCCAGACAATGGACAATGAGCAGTTCTTC	CASTTKGGGQTMDNEQFF
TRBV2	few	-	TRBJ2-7	TGTGCCAGCAACGACAGAACCTACGAGCAGTACTTC	CASNDRTYEQYF